This TCR beta chain appears in the sequencing data of a study of blood T cells in healthy people across ages. Findings and limits, study-wide: There were more naive CD4+ cells and higher diversity in long-lived donors than in aged donors.

Using a J-beta primer mix together with a sample-barcoded 5' primer, a second PCR was run for 7 to 11 cycles. One entry per CDR3 protein results from TCRdb running MiXCR on the 5' RACE reads. The sample consists of about 970,000 distinct CDR3 sequences, roughly half of them appearing once. V shed 0 bases, J shed 8 bases, and the junction held 13 bases outside the gene matches. The germline CDR1 and CDR2 sequences are DFQATT and SNEGSKA (reference sequence). This CDR3 is 16 amino acids long. Extracted total RNA amounted to at least 5.5 micrograms for each sample. This clonotype was found a few times. Its antigen is not known.

The chain uses TRBV20-1 and TRBJ2-1; 7 nucleotides match TRBD2. The origin of this receptor is a woman aged 55 to 70 in good health. The sample taken for sequencing was blood. CDR3 sequence (DNA): TGCAGTGCTAGAGATCCAGGACTAGTCGGTCGGGATGAGCAGTTCTTC. Protein: CSARDPGLVGRDEQFF.